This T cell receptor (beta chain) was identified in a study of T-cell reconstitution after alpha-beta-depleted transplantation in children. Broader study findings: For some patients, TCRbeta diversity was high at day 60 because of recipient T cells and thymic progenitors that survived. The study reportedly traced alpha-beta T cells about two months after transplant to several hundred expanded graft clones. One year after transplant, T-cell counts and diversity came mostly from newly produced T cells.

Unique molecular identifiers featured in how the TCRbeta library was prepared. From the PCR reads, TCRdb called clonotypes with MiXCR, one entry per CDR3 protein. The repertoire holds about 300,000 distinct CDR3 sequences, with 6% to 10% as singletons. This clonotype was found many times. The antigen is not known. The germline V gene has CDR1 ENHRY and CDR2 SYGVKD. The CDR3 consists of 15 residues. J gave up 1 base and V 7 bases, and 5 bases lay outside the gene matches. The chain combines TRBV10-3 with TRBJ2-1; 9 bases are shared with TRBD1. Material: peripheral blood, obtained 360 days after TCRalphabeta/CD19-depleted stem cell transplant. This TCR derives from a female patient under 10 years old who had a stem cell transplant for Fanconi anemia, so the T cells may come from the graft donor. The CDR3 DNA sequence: TGTGCCATCAAGGGACAGGGCCTATCCTACAATGAGCAGTTCTTC. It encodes CAIKGQGLSYNEQFF.